A selection of T cell receptor beta chains follows, all from one sample in a study of beta chain features in type 1 diabetes. Sequenced by immunoSEQ multiplex PCR; TCRdb stores in-frame clones only, minus some. Of some 410,000 clones in the sample, approximately 15% were seen once. Sequencing input: naive CD4+ T cells from blood. The receptors originated from a man aged 30-40 years in good health. CDR3s include the opening cysteine and the closing phenylalanine or tryptophan. The D gene is left open where the match is weak. Where a row states a size, it is once, few, many or the class of an expanded clone; other rows omit it.

D,J,size,V,DNA,CDR3
.,TRBJ2-1,few,TRBV11-2,TGTGCCAGCAGCTTAGCGGGCCAAGAGCAGTTCTTC,CASSLAGQEQFF
TRBD2,TRBJ2-3,.,TRBV19,TGTGCCAGTAGTATTGCGGGGGGCACAGATACGCAGTATTTT,CASSIAGGTDTQYF
.,TRBJ2-7,few,TRBV23-1,TGCGCCAGCAGTCAACGATATTACGGGTACGAGCAGTACTTC,CASSQRYYGYEQYF
.,TRBJ2-4,.,TRBV19,TGTGCCAGTAGCCCTATGGAGGGAGGAATTCAGTACTTC,CASSPMEGGIQYF
.,TRBJ2-3,few,TRBV13,TGTGCCAGCAGCTCGCTAGCGAAGATCACCGATACGCAGTATTTT,CASSSLAKITDTQYF
.,TRBJ2-7,.,TRBV29-1,TGCAGCGTTGCGGACAGCTGGTCCTACGAGCAGTACTTC,CSVADSWSYEQYF
.,TRBJ1-2,.,TRBV6-5,TGTGCCAGCAGCCCATCCAAATATGGCTACACCTTC,CASSPSKYGYTF
TRBD1,TRBJ2-1,.,TRBV6-5,TGTGCCAGCAGTTCGATGACAGGGGAAACTGAGCAGTTCTTC,CASSSMTGETEQFF
TRBD1,TRBJ1-1,.,TRBV5-5,TGTGCCAGCAGCGGACAGGGGCCCATGGAAGCTTTCTTT,CASSGQGPMEAFF
.,TRBJ2-7,.,TRBV25-1,TGTGCCAGCAGTGAATACGGTCAAGCCTACGAGCAGTACTTC,CASSEYGQAYEQYF
.,TRBJ2-3,.,TRBV7-7,TGTGCTAGCAGCTTAGGGGTCGGAATCACAGATACGCAGTATTTT,CASSLGVGITDTQYF
.,TRBJ2-7,.,TRBV5-4,TGTGCCAGCAGCTTGGCAGGCAGAACCCTCTTCGAGCAGTACTTC,CASSLAGRTLFEQYF
.,TRBJ2-1,few,TRBV30,TGTGCCTGGGGCCGAGGGGGACACGGTTACAATGAGCAGTTCTTC,CAWGRGGHGYNEQFF
TRBD2,TRBJ2-3,few,TRBV27,TGTGCCAGCAGTTTCCTACTAGCGGGGACCACAGATACGCAGTATTTT,CASSFLLAGTTDTQYF
.,TRBJ2-7,.,TRBV4-1,TGCGCCAGCAAAAAACAGCAAAGTTTAACATACGAGCAGTACTTC,CASKKQQSLTYEQYF
TRBD1,TRBJ1-1,few,TRBV19,TGTGCCAGTAGTAACCCGCAGGGGGCGGGGAACACTGAAGCTTTCTTT,CASSNPQGAGNTEAFF
TRBD2,TRBJ2-3,few,TRBV7-2,TGTGCCAGCAGCTTGGGACTAGCGGGATCTGGCACAGATACGCAGTATTTT,CASSLGLAGSGTDTQYF
TRBD1,TRBJ2-7,few,TRBV7-2,TGTGCCAGCAGCTACCAAACCGGGACAGGGTACGAGCAGTACTTC,CASSYQTGTGYEQYF
.,TRBJ2-7,few,TRBV4-3,TGCGCCAGCAGCCAAGACGGAGGGGGTAGAAGCGAGCAGTACTTC,CASSQDGGGRSEQYF
.,TRBJ1-1,.,TRBV27,TGTGCCAGCAGTTACCGGTTCACTAGGGACACTGAAGCTTTCTTT,CASSYRFTRDTEAFF
.,TRBJ2-5,few,TRBV25-1,TGTGCCAGCAGTTCTTTAAGTGGGTCAGAGACCCAGTACTTC,CASSSLSGSETQYF
TRBD2,TRBJ2-3,.,TRBV30,TGTGCCACCAGGCTAGCGGGAGTTACGCAGTATTTT,CATRLAGVTQYF
.,TRBJ1-2,.,TRBV4-3,TGCGCCAGCAGCCTCGACCCATGGGGCCCTGGCTACACCTTC,CASSLDPWGPGYTF
.,TRBJ2-1,few,TRBV2,TGTGCCAGCAGTGGCGCCCGGGTCGGAGAGCAGTTCTTC,CASSGARVGEQFF
.,TRBJ2-1,.,TRBV4-1,TGCGCCAGCAGCCAAGAGGGTCGCAGTCTTCACAATGAGCAGTTCTTC,CASSQEGRSLHNEQFF
.,TRBJ2-5,.,TRBV5-1,TGCGCCAGCAGCTTGGGGGCAGGCCAAGAGACCCAGTACTTC,CASSLGAGQETQYF
.,TRBJ2-1,.,TRBV30,TGTGCCTGGAGGCAGGAGGCATTTGGGAATGAGCAGTTCTTC,CAWRQEAFGNEQFF
TRBD1,TRBJ2-1,few,TRBV5-4,TGTGCCAGCAGCTCCGTAGACAGGGCCGCCTACAATGAGCAGTTCTTC,CASSSVDRAAYNEQFF
.,TRBJ2-2,.,TRBV6-4,TGTGCCAGCAGTGTTGCCGGCGGGGAGCTGTTTTTT,CASSVAGGELFF